A single sample is the source of the 20 T cell receptor beta chains below, sequenced in a study of Tregs in tolerant kidney transplant recipients. Using immunoSEQ multiplex PCR, the repertoire was profiled, and TCRdb retains in-frame clones only, with some absent. The repertoire shows 50,000 or so clones; the top ten hold about 0.83%. The specimen comprised CD4+ T cells from blood, sampled before the transplant. The source of these receptors is a human donor who received a combined kidney and bone marrow transplant.

Worth noting for this clone: With the read ending 3 residues before the CDR3 end, the germline J gene is used to fill in that end. V usage is TRBV18 and J usage is TRBJ1-1; no reliable D call. Deletions cut 4 bases from V and 3 bases from J, with 6 bases between. The germline CDR1 and CDR2 sequences are KGHSH and LQKENI. This CDR3 has 12 amino acids. CDR3 in amino acids: CASSQSDTEAFF. CDR3 DNA, as far as it was read: TGTGCCAGCTCACAGTCGGACACTGAA.

Partial CDR3 DNA: TGTGCCAGCAGTGAAGCAGGCGGGGATGGC. Translated, it gives CASSEAGGDG. The entire CDR3 protein is CASSEAGGDGYTF. The J gene is TRBJ1-2, the V gene TRBV2; D uncertain. The read terminates 3 residues before the CDR3 end, so the remaining end is supplied by the germline J gene. V shed 0 bases and J shed 6 bases, with 8 bases lying between them. The CDR3 covers 13 residues. Germline lookup yields CDR1 SNHLY and CDR2 FYNNEI.

With respect to this clone: With the read ending 3 residues before the CDR3 end, the germline J gene is used to fill in that end. This rearrangement joins TRBV7-2 to TRBJ2-7; 7 positions match TRBD1. CDR3 size: 13 residues. CDR1 and CDR2 (germline): SGHTA, FQGNSA. J was trimmed by 2 bases and V by 7 bases; bases with no gene match: 5. The sequenced part of the CDR3 DNA is TGTGCCAGCACCCGGGACAGAACCTACGAG. This translates into CASTRDRTYE. The whole CDR3 reads CASTRDRTYEQYF.

About this clone: The read is 3 residues too short to cover the CDR3 end, so that end is filled in from the germline J gene. The J gene is TRBJ1-3, the V gene TRBV5-1; D is unclear. V lost 0 bases, J lost 0 bases, and 13 bases lay in between. The CDR3 is made up of 17 amino acids. Germline lookup yields CDR1 SGHRS and CDR2 YFSETQ. CDR3 sequence: CASSLGGSRLSGNTIYF. The part of the CDR3 DNA that was read is TGCGCCAGCAGCTTGGGCGGGAGTAGACTCTCTGGAAACACC.

Comments on this clone: Read sequence stops 3 residues before the CDR3 end, and the germline J gene provides the missing end. The genes are TRBV5-1 and TRBJ2-2, with TRBD1 as a possible D gene (5 bases). The CDR3 is made up of 17 amino acids. Trimming cost V 6 bases and J 1 base, with 19 bases left between them. The germline CDR1 and CDR2 sequences are SGHRS and YFSETQ. CDR3 DNA, as far as it was read: TGCGCCAGCATTGGTGTCCCGGACAAAATGAACACCGGGGAG. Protein product: CASIGVPDKMNTGE. The whole CDR3 sequence is CASIGVPDKMNTGELFF.

Concerning this clone itself: The read ends 3 residues early relative to the CDR3; the germline J gene fills the gap. The rearrangement uses TRBV18 and TRBJ1-1; D not certain. The CDR3 sequence is 15 residues long. V shed 3 bases and J shed 3 bases, with 14 bases lying between them. Germline V CDR1 and CDR2: KGHSH, LQKENI. The CDR3 loop reads CASSPRSPSDTEAFF. The sequenced part of the CDR3 DNA is TGTGCCAGCTCACCCCGATCACCATCGGACACTGAA.

A note on this clone: The CDR3 is cut off 3 residues early in the read; its end comes from the germline J gene. V usage is TRBV18 and J usage is TRBJ1-1; weak D call: TRBD1 (6 bases). This CDR3 region has 14 residues. CDR1 KGHSH and CDR2 LQKENI come from the germline V gene. Between the trimmed V and J ends, which lost 0 bases and 4 bases, there was a span of 9 bases. CDR3 bases read: TGTGCCAGCTCACCACCGGGGGCGGTCACTGAA. It translates to CASSPPGAVTE. The full-length CDR3 reads as CASSPPGAVTEAFF.

With respect to this clone: The DNA ends 3 residues before the CDR3 does, and the rest of the CDR3 is filled in from the germline J gene. This rearrangement joins TRBV6-2 or TRBV6-3 to TRBJ1-1; the match to TRBD1 covers 8 bases. Trimming at V came to 0 bases and at J to 4 bases, leaving 10 bases not matched to a gene. This CDR3 is built from 17 residues. The germline V gene has CDR1 MNHEY and CDR2 SVGEGT. CDR3 region: CASSYSPNRGGGTEAFF. The sequenced CDR3 bases are TGTGCCAGCAGTTACTCCCCCAACAGGGGGGGAGGCACTGAA.

On this clone: The read is 3 residues too short to cover the CDR3 end, so that end is filled in from the germline J gene. V gene TRBV5-1 combines with J gene TRBJ2-3; perhaps TRBD2 as D (5 bases). Per the germline V gene, CDR1 is SGHRS and CDR2 is YFSETQ. Between the trimmed V and J ends, which lost 4 bases and 0 bases, there was a span of 12 bases. This CDR3 has 15 amino acids. The CDR3 spells CASSTSGSSTDTQYF. CDR3 DNA, as far as it was read: TGCGCCAGCAGCACCTCGGGGAGTAGCACAGATACG. Full variable domain (missing parts from reference TRBV5-1 and TRBJ2-3): KAGVTQTPRYLIKTRGQQVTLSCSPISGHRSVSWYQQTPGQGLQFLFEYFSETQRNKGNFPGRFSGRQFSNSRSEMNVSTLELGDSALYLCASSTSGSSTDTQYFGPGTRLTVL.

A word on this clone: The missing CDR3 end, 3 residues past where the read stops, is filled in from the germline J gene. This chain uses TRBV19 with TRBJ1-2; TRBD1 might be the D (6 bases). Germline assignment: CDR1 LNHDA and CDR2 SQIVND (reference sequence). This CDR3 comprises 14 residues. Trimming took 5 bases from V and 2 from J, leaving 12 bases between them. The CDR3 reads CASSPPGQNYGYTF. Partial CDR3 DNA: TGTGCCAGTAGTCCGCCGGGACAAAACTATGGC.

The covered CDR3 bases are TGTGCCAGCAGACTTCTAGCGGGGCTGAACGAG. Amino acid sequence: CASRLLAGLNE. In full, the CDR3 is CASRLLAGLNEQYF. The V and J genes are TRBV11-2 and TRBJ2-7, with 9 positions matching TRBD2. The CDR3 end lies 3 residues beyond the end of the read and is filled in from the germline J gene. V trimming: 6 bases; J trimming: 5 bases; junction bases outside the gene matches: 8. CDR3 size: 14 residues. Germline assignment: CDR1 SGHAT and CDR2 FQNNGV.

About this clone itself: The CDR3 extends 3 residues past the end of the read, so its final part is completed from the germline J gene. This sequence joins TRBV30 and TRBJ1-6, with 12 bases aligning to TRBD1. The V gene end was trimmed by 5 bases and the J gene end by 7 bases; junction bases not matched to a gene: 9. This CDR3 has 16 residues. The germline gives CDR1 GTSNPN, CDR2 SVGIG (reference sequence). CDR3 residues: CAWGTGTGGWNSPLHF. CDR3 DNA (partial): TGTGCCTGGGGGACCGGGACAGGGGGCTGGAATTCACCC.

A word on this clone: The read falls 3 residues short of the CDR3 end, and the missing part is taken from the germline J gene. The chain employs TRBV30 and TRBJ2-1, with 7 positions matching TRBD2. The trim removed 3 bases at V and 5 bases at J, leaving 10 bases unmatched. The CDR3 is 15 amino acids. Germline lookup yields CDR1 GTSNPN and CDR2 SVGIG (reference sequence). The sequenced part of the CDR3 DNA is TGTGCCTGGAGGGGGAGGGCCCTCGGGGACAATGAG. Its protein is CAWRGRALGDNE. The full CDR3 is CAWRGRALGDNEQFF. Combining the CDR3 with reference TRBV30 and TRBJ2-1 gives the whole variable domain SQTIHQWPATLVQPVGSPLSLECTVEGTSNPNLYWYRQAAGRGLQLLFYSVGIGQISSEVPQNLSASRPQDRQFILSSKKLLLSDSGFYLCAWRGRALGDNEQFFGPGTRLTVL.

A word on this clone: The read halts 3 residues ahead of the CDR3 end, with the missing end drawn from the germline J gene. This chain uses TRBV2 with TRBJ1-4; a weak D match, TRBD1 (5 bases). V lost 7 bases and J lost 1, with 13 bases in between. CDR1 and CDR2 (germline): SNHLY, FYNNEI. The CDR3 is 15 amino acids. The CDR3 sequence: CASIQNGGTNEKLFF. The CDR3 DNA, read in part, is TGTGCCAGCATTCAAAACGGGGGAACTAATGAAAAA.

Comment on this clone: The CDR3 is cut off 3 residues early in the read; its end comes from the germline J gene. The chain combines TRBV19 with TRBJ2-3; TRBD2 agrees at 8 bases. Unmatched junction bases numbered 10, after V lost 0 bases and J lost 2 bases. Germline V lookup: CDR1 LNHDA, CDR2 SQIVND (reference sequence). This CDR3 contains 18 residues. The covered CDR3 bases are TGTGCCAGTAGTATAGACCCCCCTGGCGGGAGGAACACAGATACG. It codes for CASSIDPPGGRNTDT. The CDR3 as a whole reads CASSIDPPGGRNTDTQYF.

On this clone itself: The read ends 3 residues before the CDR3 terminus; that terminus is restored from the germline J gene. The chain recombines TRBV7-2 with TRBJ2-1; 7 nucleotides match TRBD1. Germline V gene lookup returns CDR1 SGHTA and CDR2 FQGNSA. Trimming took 3 bases from V and 4 from J; bases not matched to a gene: 6. This CDR3 spans 15 amino acids. CDR3 region: CASSFSGQLYNEQFF. CDR3 bases read: TGTGCCAGCAGCTTTTCGGGACAGCTATACAATGAG.

About this clone: The CDR3 extends 3 residues past the end of the read, so its final part is completed from the germline J gene. The chain uses TRBV18 and TRBJ1-1, with D perhaps TRBD1 (6 bases). The germline V gene encodes CDR1 KGHSH and CDR2 LQKENI. CDR3 size: 14 residues. Trimming removed 4 bases from V and 1 base from J, with 10 bases in between. CDR3 DNA, as far as it was read: TGTGCCAGCTCACATAGGACAGAGAACACTGAA. This sequence encodes CASSHRTENTE. The complete CDR3 sequence is CASSHRTENTEAFF.

To note about this clone: With the read ending 3 residues before the CDR3 end, the germline J gene is used to fill in that end. The rearrangement links TRBV18 to TRBJ2-7; tentatively, D is TRBD1 (6 bases). Trimming pared 0 bases from V and 4 bases from J, leaving 13 bases between. The CDR3 sequence is 15 residues long. The germline V gene encodes CDR1 KGHSH and CDR2 LQKENI. The DNA read from the CDR3 is TGTGCCAGCTCACCACCGGGATCCAGGGGATACGAG. Protein: CASSPPGSRGYE. The whole CDR3 protein reads CASSPPGSRGYEQYF.

In the case of this clone: Read data end 3 residues before the CDR3 end; the end is taken from the germline J gene. J is TRBJ2-1 and V is TRBV6-2 or TRBV6-3; D is unresolved. Germline lookup yields CDR1 MNHEY and CDR2 SVGEGT. Between the trimmed V and J ends, which lost 2 bases and 9 bases, there was a span of 11 bases. The CDR3 has 13 residues. The part of the CDR3 DNA that was read is TGTGCCAGCAGTTACCCCCCACTTGGTGAG. Translation gives CASSYPPLGE. The full CDR3 protein reads CASSYPPLGEQFF.

In the case of this clone: The missing CDR3 end, 3 residues past where the read stops, is filled in from the germline J gene. V gene TRBV19 combines with J gene TRBJ2-4, with TRBD2 matching 8 bases. Unmatched junction bases numbered 7, after V lost 0 bases and J lost 9 bases. The CDR3 has 15 residues. In germline, CDR1 is LNHDA, CDR2 SQIVND (reference sequence). The CDR3 loop reads CASSIDPGGSGIQYF. The covered CDR3 bases are TGTGCCAGTAGTATAGACCCGGGGGGGAGCGGCATT.